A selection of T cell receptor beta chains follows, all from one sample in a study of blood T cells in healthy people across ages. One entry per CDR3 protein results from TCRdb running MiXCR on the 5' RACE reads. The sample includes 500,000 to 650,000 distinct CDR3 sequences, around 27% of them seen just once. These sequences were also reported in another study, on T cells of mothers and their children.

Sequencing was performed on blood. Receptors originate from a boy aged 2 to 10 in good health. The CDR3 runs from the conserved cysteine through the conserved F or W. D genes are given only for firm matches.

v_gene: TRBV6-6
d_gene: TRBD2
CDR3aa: CASKGTSGEQFF

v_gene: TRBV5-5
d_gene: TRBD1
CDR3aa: CASSLLRAGGMNTEAFF

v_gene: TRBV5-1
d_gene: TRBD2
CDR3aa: CASSLEPGGYYEQYF

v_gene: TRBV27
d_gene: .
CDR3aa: CASSSRVVGTGELFF

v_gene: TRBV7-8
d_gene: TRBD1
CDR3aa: CASSYSGTGRVDGGYTF

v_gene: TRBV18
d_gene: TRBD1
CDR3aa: CASSSGQGERNGYTF

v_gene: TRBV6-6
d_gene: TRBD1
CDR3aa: CASSWDSMNTGELFF

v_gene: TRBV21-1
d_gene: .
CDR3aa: CATPPLRQGAGANVLTF

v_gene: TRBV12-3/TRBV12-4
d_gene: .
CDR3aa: CASSLVYVEQYF

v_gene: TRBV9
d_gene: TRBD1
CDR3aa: CASSVGQGPRLDYEQYF